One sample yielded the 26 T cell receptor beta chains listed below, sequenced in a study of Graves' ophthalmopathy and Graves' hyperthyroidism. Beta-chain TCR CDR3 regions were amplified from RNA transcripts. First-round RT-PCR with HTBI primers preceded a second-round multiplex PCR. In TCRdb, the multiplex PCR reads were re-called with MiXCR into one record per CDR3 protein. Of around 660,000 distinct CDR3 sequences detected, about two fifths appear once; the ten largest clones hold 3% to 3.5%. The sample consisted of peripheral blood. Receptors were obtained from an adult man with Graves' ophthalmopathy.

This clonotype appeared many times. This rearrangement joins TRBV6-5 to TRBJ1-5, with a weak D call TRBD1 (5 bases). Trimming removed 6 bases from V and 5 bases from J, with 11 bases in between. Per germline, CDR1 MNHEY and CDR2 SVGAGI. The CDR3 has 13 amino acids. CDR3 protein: CASSGDPDQPQHF. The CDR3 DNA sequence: TGTGCCAGCAGCGGGGACCCGGATCAGCCCCAGCATTTT.

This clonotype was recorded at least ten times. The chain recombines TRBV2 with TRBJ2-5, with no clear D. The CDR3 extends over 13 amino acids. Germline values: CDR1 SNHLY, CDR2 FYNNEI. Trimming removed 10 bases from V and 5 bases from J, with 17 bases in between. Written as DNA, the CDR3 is TGTGCCATCCCGGGCCCCTTTGGGGAGACCCAGTACTTC. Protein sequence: CAIPGPFGETQYF. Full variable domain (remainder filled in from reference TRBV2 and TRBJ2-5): EPEVTQTPSHQVTQMGQEVILRCVPISNHLYFYWYRQILGQKVEFLVSFYNNEISEKSEIFDDQFSVERPDGSNFTLKIRSTKLEDSAMYFCAIPGPFGETQYFGPGTRLLVL.

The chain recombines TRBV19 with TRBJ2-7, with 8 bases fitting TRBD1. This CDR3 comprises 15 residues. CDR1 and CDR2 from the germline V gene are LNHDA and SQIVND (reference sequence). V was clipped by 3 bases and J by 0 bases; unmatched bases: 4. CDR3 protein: CASSIQGASSYEQYF. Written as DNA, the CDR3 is TGTGCCAGTAGTATCCAGGGGGCCTCCTCCTACGAGCAGTACTTC.

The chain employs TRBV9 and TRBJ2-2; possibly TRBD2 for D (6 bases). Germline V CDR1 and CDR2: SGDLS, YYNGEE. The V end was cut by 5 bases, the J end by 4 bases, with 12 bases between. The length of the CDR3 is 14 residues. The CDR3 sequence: CASSAGPTTGELFF. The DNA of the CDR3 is TGTGCCAGCAGTGCGGGACCGACCACCGGGGAGCTGTTTTTT.

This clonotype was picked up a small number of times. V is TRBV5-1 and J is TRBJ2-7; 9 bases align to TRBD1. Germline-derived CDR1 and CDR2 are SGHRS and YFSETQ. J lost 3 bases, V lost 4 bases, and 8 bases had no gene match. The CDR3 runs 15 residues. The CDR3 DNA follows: TGCGCCAGCAGCCCGGAGGGGACAGGGTTCTACGAGCAGTACTTC. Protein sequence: CASSPEGTGFYEQYF. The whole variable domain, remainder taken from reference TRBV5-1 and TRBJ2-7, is KAGVTQTPRYLIKTRGQQVTLSCSPISGHRSVSWYQQTPGQGLQFLFEYFSETQRNKGNFPGRFSGRQFSNSRSEMNVSTLELGDSALYLCASSPEGTGFYEQYFGPGTRLTVT.

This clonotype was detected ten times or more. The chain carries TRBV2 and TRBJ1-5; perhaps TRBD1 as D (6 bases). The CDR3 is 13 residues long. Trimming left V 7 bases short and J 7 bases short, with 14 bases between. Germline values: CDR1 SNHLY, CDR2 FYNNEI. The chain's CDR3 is CASTTGFDQPQHF. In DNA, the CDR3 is TGTGCCAGCACCACAGGGTTCGACCAGCCCCAGCATTTT.

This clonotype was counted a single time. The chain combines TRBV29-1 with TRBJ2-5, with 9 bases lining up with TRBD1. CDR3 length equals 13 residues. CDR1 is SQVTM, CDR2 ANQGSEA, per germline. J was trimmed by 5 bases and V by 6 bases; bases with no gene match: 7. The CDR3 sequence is CSVRDRVAETQYF. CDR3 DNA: TGCAGCGTGCGGGACAGGGTTGCGGAGACCCAGTACTTC.

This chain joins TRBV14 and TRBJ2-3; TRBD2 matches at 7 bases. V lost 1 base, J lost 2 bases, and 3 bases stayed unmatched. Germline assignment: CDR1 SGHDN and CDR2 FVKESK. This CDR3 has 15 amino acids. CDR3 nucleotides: TGTGCCAGCAGCCAAGGCGGGGGATACACAGATACGCAGTATTTT. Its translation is CASSQGGGYTDTQYF. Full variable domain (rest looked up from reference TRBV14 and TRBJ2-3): EAGVTQFPSHSVIEKGQTVTLRCDPISGHDNLYWYRRVMGKEIKFLLHFVKESKQDESGMPNNRFLAERTGGTYSTLKVQPAELEDSGVYFCASSQGGGYTDTQYFGPGTRLTVL.

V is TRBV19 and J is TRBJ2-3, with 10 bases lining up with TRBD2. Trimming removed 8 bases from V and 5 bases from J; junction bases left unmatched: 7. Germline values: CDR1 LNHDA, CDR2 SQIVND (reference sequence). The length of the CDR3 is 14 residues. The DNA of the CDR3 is TGTGCCAGTCGAAGCGGGAGGGCCGGAGATACGCAGTATTTT. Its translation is CASRSGRAGDTQYF.

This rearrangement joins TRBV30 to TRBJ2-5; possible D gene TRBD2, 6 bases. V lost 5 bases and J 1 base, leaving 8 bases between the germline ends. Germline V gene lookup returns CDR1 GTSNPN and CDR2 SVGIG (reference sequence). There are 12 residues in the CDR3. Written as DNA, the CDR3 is TGTGCCTGGGTAGCGGCCCAAGAGACCCAGTACTTC. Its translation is CAWVAAQETQYF. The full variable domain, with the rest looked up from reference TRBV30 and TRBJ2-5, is SQTIHQWPATLVQPVGSPLSLECTVEGTSNPNLYWYRQAAGRGLQLLFYSVGIGQISSEVPQNLSASRPQDRQFILSSKKLLLSDSGFYLCAWVAAQETQYFGPGTRLLVL.

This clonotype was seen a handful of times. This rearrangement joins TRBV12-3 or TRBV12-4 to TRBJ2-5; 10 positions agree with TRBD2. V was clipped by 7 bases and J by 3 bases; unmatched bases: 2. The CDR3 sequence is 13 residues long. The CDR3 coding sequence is TGTGCCAGCACACTAGCGGGAAAAGAGACCCAGTACTTC. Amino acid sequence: CASTLAGKETQYF.

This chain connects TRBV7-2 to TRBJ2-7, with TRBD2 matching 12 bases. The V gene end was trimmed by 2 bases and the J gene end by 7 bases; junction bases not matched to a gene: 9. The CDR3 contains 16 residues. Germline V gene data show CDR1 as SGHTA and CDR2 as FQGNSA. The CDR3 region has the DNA TGTGCCAGCAGCTTATGGCGACTAGCGGGAGCGGGGGAGCAGTACTTC. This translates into CASSLWRLAGAGEQYF.

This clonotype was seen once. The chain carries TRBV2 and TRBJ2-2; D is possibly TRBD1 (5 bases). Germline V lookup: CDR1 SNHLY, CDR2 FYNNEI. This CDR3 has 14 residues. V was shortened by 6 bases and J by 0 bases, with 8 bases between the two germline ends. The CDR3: CASRDTTNTGELFF. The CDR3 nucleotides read TGTGCCAGCAGGGACACCACGAACACCGGGGAGCTGTTTTTT.

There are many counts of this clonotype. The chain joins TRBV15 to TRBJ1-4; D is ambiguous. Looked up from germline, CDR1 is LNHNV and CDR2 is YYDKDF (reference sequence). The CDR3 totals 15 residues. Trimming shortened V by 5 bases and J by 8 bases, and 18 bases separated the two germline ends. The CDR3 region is CATSPRMWEGEKLFF. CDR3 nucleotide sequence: TGTGCCACCAGCCCCCGTATGTGGGAAGGGGAAAAACTGTTTTTT.

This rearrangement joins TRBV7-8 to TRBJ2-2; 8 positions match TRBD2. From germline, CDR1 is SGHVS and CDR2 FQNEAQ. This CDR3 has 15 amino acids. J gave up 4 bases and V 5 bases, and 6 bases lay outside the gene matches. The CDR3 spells CASSPSSGSTGELFF. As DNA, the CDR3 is TGTGCCAGCAGCCCCTCTAGCGGGTCCACCGGGGAGCTGTTTTTT.

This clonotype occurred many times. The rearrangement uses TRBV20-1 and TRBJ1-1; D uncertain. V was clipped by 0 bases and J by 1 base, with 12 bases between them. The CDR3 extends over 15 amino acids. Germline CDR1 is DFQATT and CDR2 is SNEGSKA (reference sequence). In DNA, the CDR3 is TGCAGTGCTAGAGATAGCTCTTTGGGGAACACTGAAGCTTTCTTT. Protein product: CSARDSSLGNTEAFF.

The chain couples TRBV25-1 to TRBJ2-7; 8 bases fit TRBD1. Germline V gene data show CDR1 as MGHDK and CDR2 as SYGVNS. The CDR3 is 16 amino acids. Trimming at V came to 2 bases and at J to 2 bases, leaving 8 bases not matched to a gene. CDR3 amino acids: CASSERGTGQTYEQYF. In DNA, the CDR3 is TGTGCCAGCAGTGAACGGGGGACAGGTCAAACCTACGAGCAGTACTTC.

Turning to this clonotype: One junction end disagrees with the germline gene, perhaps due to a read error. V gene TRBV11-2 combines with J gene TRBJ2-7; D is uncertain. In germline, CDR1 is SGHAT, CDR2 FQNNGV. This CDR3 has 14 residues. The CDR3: CAGSHDRVTYEQYF. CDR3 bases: TGTGCCGGCAGCCACGATCGAGTTACTTACGAGCAGTACTTC.

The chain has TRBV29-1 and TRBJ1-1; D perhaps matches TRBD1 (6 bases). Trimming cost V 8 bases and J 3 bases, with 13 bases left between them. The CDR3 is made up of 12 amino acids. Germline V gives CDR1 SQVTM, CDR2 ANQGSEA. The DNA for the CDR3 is TGCAGCCAAGGGGGGCGGCACACTGAAGCTTTCTTT. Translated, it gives CSQGGRHTEAFF.

The CDR3 loop is CASSIWPGLAGINGELFF. Here the CDR3 DNA reads TGTGCCAGTAGTATTTGGCCGGGACTAGCGGGAATCAACGGGGAGCTGTTTTTT. The rearrangement joins TRBV19 to TRBJ2-2; TRBD2 aligns across 13 bases. Germline loops: CDR1 LNHDA, CDR2 SQIVND (reference sequence). The CDR3 consists of 18 residues. With V trimmed by 3 bases and J by 7 bases, 11 bases remained unmatched.

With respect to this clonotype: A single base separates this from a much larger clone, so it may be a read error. The CDR3 DNA follows: TGTGCCATCAGCAGAGATGCGGGACAGGCTTCGACCGGGGAGCTGTTTTTT. This gives the protein CAISRDAGQASTGELFF. The rearrangement joins TRBV15 to TRBJ2-2; 8 bases agree with TRBD1. This CDR3 has 17 amino acids. Germline loops: CDR1 LNHNV, CDR2 YYDKDF (reference sequence).

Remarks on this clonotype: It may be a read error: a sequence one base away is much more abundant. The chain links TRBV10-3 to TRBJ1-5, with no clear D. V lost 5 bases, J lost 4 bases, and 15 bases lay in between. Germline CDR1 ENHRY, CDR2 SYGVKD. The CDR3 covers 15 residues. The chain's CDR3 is CAISYKVTGNQPQHF. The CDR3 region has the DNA TGTGCCATCAGTTACAAGGTTACGGGGAATCAGCCCCAGCATTTT.

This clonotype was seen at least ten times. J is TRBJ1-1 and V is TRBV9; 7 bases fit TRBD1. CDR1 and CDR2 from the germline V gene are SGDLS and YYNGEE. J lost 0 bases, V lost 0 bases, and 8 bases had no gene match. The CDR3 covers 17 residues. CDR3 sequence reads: CASSVAGVTGMNTEAFF. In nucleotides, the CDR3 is TGTGCCAGCAGCGTAGCAGGTGTGACAGGGATGAACACTGAAGCTTTCTTT.

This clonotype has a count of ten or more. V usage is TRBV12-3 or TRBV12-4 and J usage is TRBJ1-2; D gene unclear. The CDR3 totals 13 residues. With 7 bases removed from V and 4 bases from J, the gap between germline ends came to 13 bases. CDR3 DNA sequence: TGTGCCAGCACCCCGATGGCACTCTATGGCTACACCTTC. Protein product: CASTPMALYGYTF.

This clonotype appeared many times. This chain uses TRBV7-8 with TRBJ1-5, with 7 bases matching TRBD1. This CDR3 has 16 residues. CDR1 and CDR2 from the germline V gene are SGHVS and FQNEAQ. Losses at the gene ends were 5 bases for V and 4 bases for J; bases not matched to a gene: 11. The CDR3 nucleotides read TGTGCCAGCAGCGTCAGGGACAGTAAAAGGAATCAGCCCCAGCATTTT. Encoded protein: CASSVRDSKRNQPQHF. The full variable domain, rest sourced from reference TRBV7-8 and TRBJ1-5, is GAGVSQSPRYKVAKRGQDVALRCDPISGHVSLFWYQQALGQGPEFLTYFQNEAQLDKSGLPSDRFFAERPEGSVSTLKIQRTQQEDSAVYLCASSVRDSKRNQPQHFGDGTRLSIL.

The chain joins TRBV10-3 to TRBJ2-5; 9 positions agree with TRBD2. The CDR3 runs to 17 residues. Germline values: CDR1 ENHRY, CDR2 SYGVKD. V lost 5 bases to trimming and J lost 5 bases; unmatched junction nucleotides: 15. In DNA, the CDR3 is TGTGCCATCAGTAACACCGGGACAGCGGGGGGCCGGGAGACCCAGTACTTC. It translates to CAISNTGTAGGRETQYF.